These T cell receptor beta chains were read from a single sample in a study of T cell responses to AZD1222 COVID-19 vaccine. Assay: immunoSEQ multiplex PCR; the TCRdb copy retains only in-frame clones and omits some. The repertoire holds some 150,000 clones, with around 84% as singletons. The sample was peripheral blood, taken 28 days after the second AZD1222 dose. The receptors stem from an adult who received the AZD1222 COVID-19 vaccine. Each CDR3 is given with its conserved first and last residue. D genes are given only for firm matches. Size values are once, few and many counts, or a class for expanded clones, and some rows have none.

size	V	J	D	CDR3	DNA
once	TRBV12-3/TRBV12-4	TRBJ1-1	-	CASTSTRSAEAFF	TGTGCCAGCACCTCCACAAGGAGTGCTGAAGCTTTCTTT
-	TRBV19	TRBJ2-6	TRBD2	CASSISAGEITGANVLTF	TGTGCCAGTAGTATCTCCGCGGGAGAAATCACTGGGGCCAACGTCCTGACTTTC
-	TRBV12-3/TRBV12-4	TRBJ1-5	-	CASTVGARQPQHF	TGTGCCAGCACAGTAGGGGCTCGGCAGCCCCAGCATTTT
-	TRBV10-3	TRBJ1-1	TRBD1	CAISEGGTVNTEAFF	TGTGCCATCAGTGAAGGAGGGACAGTGAACACTGAAGCTTTCTTT
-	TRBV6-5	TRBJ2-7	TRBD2	CASSPGLAGYEQYF	TGTGCCAGCAGTCCGGGACTAGCTGGGTACGAGCAGTACTTC
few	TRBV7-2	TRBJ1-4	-	CASSSAREKLFF	TGTGCCAGCAGCTCGGCGCGGGAAAAACTGTTTTTT
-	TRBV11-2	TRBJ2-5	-	CASSSTGLETQYF	TGTGCCAGCAGCTCAACAGGGTTGGAGACCCAGTACTTC
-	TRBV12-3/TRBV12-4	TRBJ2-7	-	CASRPTDAYEQYF	TGTGCCAGCAGGCCCACGGACGCTTACGAGCAGTACTTC
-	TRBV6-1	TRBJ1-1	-	CASSESGLAFF	TGTGCCAGCAGTGAGTCAGGCCTAGCTTTCTTT
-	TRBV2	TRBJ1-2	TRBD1	CASSEADRGLGYTF	TGTGCCAGCAGTGAAGCTGACAGGGGCCTTGGCTACACCTTC
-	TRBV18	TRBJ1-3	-	CASSLGHGNTIYF	TGTGCCAGCTCACTCGGACATGGAAACACCATATATTTT
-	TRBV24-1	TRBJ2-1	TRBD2	CATSDPRSGRVEEQFF	TGTGCCACCAGTGATCCGCGGAGCGGGAGGGTGGAGGAGCAGTTCTTC
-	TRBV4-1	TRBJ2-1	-	CASSQEQGGYNEQFF	TGCGCCAGCAGCCAAGAACAGGGAGGGTACAATGAGCAGTTCTTC
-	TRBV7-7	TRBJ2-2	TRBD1	CASSDRGTGELFF	TGTGCTAGCAGCGACAGGGGCACCGGGGAGCTGTTTTTT
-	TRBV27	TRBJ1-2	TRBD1	CASTTTGHYGYTF	TGTGCCAGCACCACGACAGGGCACTATGGCTACACCTTC
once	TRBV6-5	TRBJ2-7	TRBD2	CASIGAGASYEQYF	TGTGCCAGCATCGGAGCGGGGGCATCCTACGAGCAGTACTTC
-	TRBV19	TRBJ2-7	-	CASSIKAEAAYEQYF	TGTGCCAGTAGTATTAAGGCTGAGGCCGCCTACGAGCAGTACTTC
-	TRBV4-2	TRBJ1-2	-	CASSPGMGGDGYTF	TGTGCCAGCAGCCCCGGAATGGGAGGGGATGGCTACACCTTC
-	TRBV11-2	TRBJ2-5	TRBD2	CASSLGGGRAEMAQYF	TGTGCCAGCAGCTTAGGAGGCGGGAGGGCCGAGATGGCCCAGTACTTC
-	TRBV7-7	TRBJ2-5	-	CASSLSTTQETQYF	TGTGCTAGCAGCTTAAGCACAACCCAAGAGACCCAGTACTTC
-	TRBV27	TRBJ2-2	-	CASSLLGRELFF	TGTGCCAGCAGTTTACTGGGGCGGGAGCTGTTTTTT
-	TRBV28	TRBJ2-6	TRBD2	CASSPGGSGANVLTF	TGTGCCAGCAGCCCGGGGGGGTCTGGGGCCAACGTCCTGACTTTC
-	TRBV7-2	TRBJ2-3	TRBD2	CASSTGKRGSTDTQYF	TGTGCCAGCAGCACTGGAAAGCGGGGGAGCACAGATACGCAGTATTTT
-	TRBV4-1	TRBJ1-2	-	CASSQESIGASLRSGGYTF	TGCGCCAGCAGCCAAGAAAGTATAGGGGCGAGTCTGAGATCGGGTGGCTACACCTTC
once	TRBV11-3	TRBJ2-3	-	CASSVERGRDTQYF	TGTGCCAGCAGCGTGGAGAGAGGTCGTGATACGCAGTATTTT
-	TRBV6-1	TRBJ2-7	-	CASSDGGLRLPLPSF	TGTGCCAGCAGTGATGGGGGCTTAAGACTACCGTTGCCGAGCTTC
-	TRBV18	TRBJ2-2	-	CASSRRTRGTGELFF	TGTGCCAGCTCACGACGGACCAGGGGAACCGGGGAGCTGTTTTTT
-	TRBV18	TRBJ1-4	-	CASSPPEGEKLFF	TGTGCCAGCTCACCACCGGAGGGTGAAAAACTGTTTTTT
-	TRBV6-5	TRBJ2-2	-	CASSPRRVTGELFF	TGTGCCAGCAGTCCCCGACGGGTGACCGGGGAGCTGTTTTTT
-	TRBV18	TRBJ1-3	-	CASSPPQGSGNTIYF	TGTGCCAGCTCACCACCTCAGGGCTCTGGAAACACCATATATTTT
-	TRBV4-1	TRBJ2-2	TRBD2	CASSRTSGGAGTGELFF	TGCGCCAGCAGCCGCACCAGCGGGGGGGCTGGCACCGGGGAGCTGTTTTTT
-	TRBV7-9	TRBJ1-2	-	CASSLESNYGYTF	TGTGCCAGCAGCTTGGAGAGTAACTATGGCTACACCTTC
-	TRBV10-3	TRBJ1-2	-	CAIFGGSYGYTF	TGTGCCATCTTTGGTGGGAGCTATGGCTACACCTTC
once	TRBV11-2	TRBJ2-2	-	CASSWGYANTGELFF	TGTGCCAGCTCTTGGGGGTACGCGAACACCGGGGAGCTGTTTTTT
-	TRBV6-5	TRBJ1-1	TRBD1	CASRTGVEAFF	TGTGCCAGCAGGACAGGGGTCGAAGCTTTCTTT
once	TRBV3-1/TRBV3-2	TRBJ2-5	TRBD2	CASSRGTSGPQETQYF	TGTGCCAGCAGCCGGGGGACTAGCGGACCCCAAGAGACCCAGTACTTC
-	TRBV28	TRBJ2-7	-	CASSANPDYNEQYF	TGTGCCAGCAGCGCCAACCCGGACTACAACGAGCAGTACTTC
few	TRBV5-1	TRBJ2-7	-	CASSLGQPSYEQYF	TGCGCCAGCAGCTTGGGACAGCCCTCCTACGAGCAGTACTTC
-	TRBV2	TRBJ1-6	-	CASSEGWNSPLHF	TGTGCCAGCAGTGAAGGTTGGAATTCACCCCTCCACTTT
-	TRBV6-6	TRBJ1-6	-	CASSESGNNSPLHF	TGTGCCAGCAGCGAAAGTGGGAATAATTCACCCCTCCACTTT
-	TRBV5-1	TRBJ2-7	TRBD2	CASSYDPAGGRYEQYF	TGCGCCAGCAGCTACGATCCGGCGGGCGGGAGGTACGAGCAGTACTTC
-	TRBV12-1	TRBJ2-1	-	CASSFAKWRGENNEQFF	TGTGCCAGCAGCTTTGCGAAGTGGCGGGGGGAAAACAATGAGCAGTTCTTC
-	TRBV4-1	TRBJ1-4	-	CASSQVPGTGEKLFF	TGCGCCAGCAGCCAAGTTCCGGGCACGGGCGAAAAACTGTTTTTT
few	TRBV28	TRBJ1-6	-	CASSRDPLNSPLHF	TGTGCCAGCAGCCGGGACCCCCTAAATTCACCCCTCCACTTT
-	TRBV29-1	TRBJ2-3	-	CSESTDTQYF	TGCAGCGAAAGCACAGATACGCAGTATTTT
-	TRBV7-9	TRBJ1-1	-	CASSLVTAEAFF	TGTGCCAGCAGCTTAGTAACCGCTGAAGCTTTCTTT
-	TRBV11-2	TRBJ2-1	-	CASASGRASSYNEQFF	TGTGCCAGCGCTTCGGGGCGGGCGAGCTCCTACAATGAGCAGTTCTTC
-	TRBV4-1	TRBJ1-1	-	CASSQGDGGPAFF	TGCGCCAGCAGCCAAGGGGACGGGGGCCCAGCTTTCTTT
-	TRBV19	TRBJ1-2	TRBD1	CASSWDRVYGYTF	TGTGCCAGTAGTTGGGACAGGGTATATGGCTACACCTTC
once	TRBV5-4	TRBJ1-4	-	CASSRGGMEEKLFF	TGTGCCAGCAGCAGAGGGGGGATGGAAGAAAAACTGTTTTTT
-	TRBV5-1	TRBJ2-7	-	CASSGVAGQDEQYF	TGCGCCAGCAGTGGGGTAGCGGGACAGGACGAGCAGTACTTC
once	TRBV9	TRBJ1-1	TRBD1	CASSRGQGALNTEAFF	TGTGCCAGCAGCCGAGGGCAGGGGGCATTGAACACTGAAGCTTTCTTT
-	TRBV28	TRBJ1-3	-	CASSFPNPWKGVLSGNTIYF	TGTGCCAGCAGTTTTCCCAATCCCTGGAAAGGGGTTCTCTCTGGAAACACCATATATTTT
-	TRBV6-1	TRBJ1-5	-	CASSEALGPLNQPQHF	TGTGCCAGCAGTGAAGCGCTAGGGCCACTCAATCAGCCCCAGCATTTT
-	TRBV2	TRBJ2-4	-	CASSPGSEGIQYF	TGTGCCAGCAGTCCCGGGTCGGAGGGTATTCAGTACTTC
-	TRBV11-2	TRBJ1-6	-	CASSLRTEKYPLHF	TGTGCCAGCAGCTTACGGACAGAAAAGTATCCCCTCCACTTT
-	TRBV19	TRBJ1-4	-	CASKRGRATNEKLFF	TGTGCCAGTAAACGGGGGCGGGCAACTAATGAAAAACTGTTTTTT